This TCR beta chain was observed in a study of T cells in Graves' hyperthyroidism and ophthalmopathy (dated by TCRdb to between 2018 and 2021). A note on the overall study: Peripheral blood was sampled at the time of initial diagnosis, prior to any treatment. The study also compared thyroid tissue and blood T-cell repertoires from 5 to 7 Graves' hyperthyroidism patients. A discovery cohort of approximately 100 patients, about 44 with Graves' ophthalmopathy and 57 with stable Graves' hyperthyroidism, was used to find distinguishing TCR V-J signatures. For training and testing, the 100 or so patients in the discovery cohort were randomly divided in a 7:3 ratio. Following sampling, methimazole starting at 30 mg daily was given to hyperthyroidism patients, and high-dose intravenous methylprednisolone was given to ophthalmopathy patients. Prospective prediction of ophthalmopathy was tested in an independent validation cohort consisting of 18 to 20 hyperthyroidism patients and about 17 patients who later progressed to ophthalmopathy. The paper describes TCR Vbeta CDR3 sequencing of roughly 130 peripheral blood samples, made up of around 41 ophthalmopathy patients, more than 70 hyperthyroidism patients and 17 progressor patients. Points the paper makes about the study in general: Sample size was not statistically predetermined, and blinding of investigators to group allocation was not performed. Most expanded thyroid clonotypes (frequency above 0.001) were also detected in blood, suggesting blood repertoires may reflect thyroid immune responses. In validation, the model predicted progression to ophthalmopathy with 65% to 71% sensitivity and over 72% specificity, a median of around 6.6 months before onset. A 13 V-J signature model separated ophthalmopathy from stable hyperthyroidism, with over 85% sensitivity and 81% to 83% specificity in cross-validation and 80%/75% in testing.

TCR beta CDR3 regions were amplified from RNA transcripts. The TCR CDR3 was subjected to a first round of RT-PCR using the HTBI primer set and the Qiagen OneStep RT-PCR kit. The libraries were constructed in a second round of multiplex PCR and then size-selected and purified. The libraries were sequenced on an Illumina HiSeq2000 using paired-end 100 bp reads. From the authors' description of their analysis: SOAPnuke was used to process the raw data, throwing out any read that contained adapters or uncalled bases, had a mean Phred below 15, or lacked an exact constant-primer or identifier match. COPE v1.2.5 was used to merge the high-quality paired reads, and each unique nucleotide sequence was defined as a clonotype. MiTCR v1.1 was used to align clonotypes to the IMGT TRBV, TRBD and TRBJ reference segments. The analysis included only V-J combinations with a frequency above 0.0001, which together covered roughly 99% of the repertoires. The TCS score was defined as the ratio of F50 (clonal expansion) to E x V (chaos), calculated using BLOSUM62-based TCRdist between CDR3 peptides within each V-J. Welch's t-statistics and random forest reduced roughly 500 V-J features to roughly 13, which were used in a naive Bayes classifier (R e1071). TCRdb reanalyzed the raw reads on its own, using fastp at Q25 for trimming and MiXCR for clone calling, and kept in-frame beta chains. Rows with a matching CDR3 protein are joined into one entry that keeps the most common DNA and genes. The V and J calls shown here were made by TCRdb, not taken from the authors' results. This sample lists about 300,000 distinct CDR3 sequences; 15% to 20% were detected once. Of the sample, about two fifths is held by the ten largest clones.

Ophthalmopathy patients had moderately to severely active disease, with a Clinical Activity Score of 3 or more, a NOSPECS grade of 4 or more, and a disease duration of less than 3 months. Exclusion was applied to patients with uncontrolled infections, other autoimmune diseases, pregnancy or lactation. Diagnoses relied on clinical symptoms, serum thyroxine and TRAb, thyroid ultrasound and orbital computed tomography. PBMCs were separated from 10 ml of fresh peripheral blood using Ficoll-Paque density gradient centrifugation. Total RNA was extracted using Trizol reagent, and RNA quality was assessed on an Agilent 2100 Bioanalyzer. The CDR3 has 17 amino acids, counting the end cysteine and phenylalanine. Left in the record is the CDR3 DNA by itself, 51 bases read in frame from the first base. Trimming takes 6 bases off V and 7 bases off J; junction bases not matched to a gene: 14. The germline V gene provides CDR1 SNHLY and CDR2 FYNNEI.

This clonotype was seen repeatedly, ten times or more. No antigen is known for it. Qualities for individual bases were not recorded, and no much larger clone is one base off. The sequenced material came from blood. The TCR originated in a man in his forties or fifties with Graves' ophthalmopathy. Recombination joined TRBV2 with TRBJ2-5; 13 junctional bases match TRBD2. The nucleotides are TGTGCCAGCAGACCCGGACTAGCGGGAGCGCCAGGAAGGACCCAGTACTTC. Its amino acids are CASRPGLAGAPGRTQYF.